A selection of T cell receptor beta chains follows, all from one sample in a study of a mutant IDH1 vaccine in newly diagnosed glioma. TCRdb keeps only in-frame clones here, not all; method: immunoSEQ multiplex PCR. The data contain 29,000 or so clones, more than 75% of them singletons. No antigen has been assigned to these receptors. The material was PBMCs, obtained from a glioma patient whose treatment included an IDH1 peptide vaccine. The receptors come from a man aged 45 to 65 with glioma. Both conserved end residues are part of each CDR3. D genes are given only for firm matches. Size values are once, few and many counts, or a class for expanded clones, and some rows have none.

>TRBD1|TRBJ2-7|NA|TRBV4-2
TGTGCCAGCAGCCGACCTTCTGCTTCCCAGGACAGGGGCGAGCAGTACTTC
CASSRPSASQDRGEQYF
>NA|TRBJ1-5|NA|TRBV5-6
TGTGCCAGCAGCTCTCGGAGAGGCAATCAGCCCCAGCATTTT
CASSSRRGNQPQHF
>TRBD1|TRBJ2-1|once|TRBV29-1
TGCAGCGTTGTTGGTGGGACAGGCGGCTACAATGAGCAGTTCTTC
CSVVGGTGGYNEQFF
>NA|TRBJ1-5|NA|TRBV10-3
TGTGCCATCAGTGAAGGGGGTTCCTTCAATCAGCCCCAGCATTTT
CAISEGGSFNQPQHF
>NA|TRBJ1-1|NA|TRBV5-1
TGCGCCAGCAGCTTGGATGGTCAAGAAGCTTTCTTT
CASSLDGQEAFF
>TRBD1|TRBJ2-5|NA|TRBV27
TGTGCCAGCAGTTTTGACAGGGGAGGTGTGGAGACCCAGTACTTC
CASSFDRGGVETQYF
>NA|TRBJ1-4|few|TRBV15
TGTGCCACCAGCAGAGGGGGCAATGAAAAACTGTTTTTT
CATSRGGNEKLFF
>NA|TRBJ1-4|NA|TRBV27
TGTGCCAGCAGCCGGGCCCCGGGCGGGGGGGAAAAACTGTTTTTT
CASSRAPGGGEKLFF
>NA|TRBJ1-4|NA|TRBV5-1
TGCGCCAGCAGCTCCGGACAGAAGGAGGAAAAACTGTTTTTT
CASSSGQKEEKLFF
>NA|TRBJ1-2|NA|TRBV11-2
TGTGCCAGCAGCTCAGAGGGGCTTGGCTACACCTTC
CASSSEGLGYTF
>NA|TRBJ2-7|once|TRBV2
TGTGCCAGCAGAGGGAGGACCTACGAGCAGTACTTC
CASRGRTYEQYF
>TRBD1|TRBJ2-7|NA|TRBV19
TGTGCCAGTAGTATCGGGACAGGGGCCTACGAGCAGTACTTC
CASSIGTGAYEQYF
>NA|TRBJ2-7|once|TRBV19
TGTGCCAGTAGTCCTCTACCCGGAGGGAGCTCCTACGAGCAGTACTTC
CASSPLPGGSSYEQYF